The rows below give T cell receptor beta chains drawn from one sample of a study of blood T cell repertoires in COVID-19. Profiled with immunoSEQ multiplex PCR; TCRdb holds only in-frame clones, not every one. The sample lists around 220,000 clones, 80% to 90% occurring once. The source material was PBMCs or T cells enriched from blood (not recorded which). These TCRs come from a woman aged 50 to 60 with acute COVID-19. CDR3s include the opening cysteine and the closing phenylalanine or tryptophan. D genes are given only for firm matches. The listing skips clone size in some rows; elsewhere it reads once, few, many or a size class.

TRBV19	.	.	TRBJ1-2	TGTGCCAGTACCTCTCCGTGGCAGGGCAACTATGGCTACACCTTC	CASTSPWQGNYGYTF
TRBV2	.	.	TRBJ1-6	TGTGCCAGCAGTGTCGATTCACCCCTCCACTTT	CASSVDSPLHF
TRBV6-5	.	.	TRBJ1-2	TGTGCCAGCACCCCCGACAGTATATATGGCTACACCTTC	CASTPDSIYGYTF
TRBV27	.	TRBD1	TRBJ2-7	TGTGCCAGCAGTCCCCAGGGGGTCTCCTACGAGCAGTACTTC	CASSPQGVSYEQYF
TRBV6-4	.	TRBD2	TRBJ2-2	TGTGCCAGCAGTCCGGGACTAGCGGGATTATCCGGGGAGCTGTTTTTT	CASSPGLAGLSGELFF
TRBV5-1	.	.	TRBJ1-4	TGCGCCAGCAGCTTGGTCGCAGGGTCTAATGAAAAACTGTTTTTT	CASSLVAGSNEKLFF
TRBV2	.	TRBD1	TRBJ1-1	TGTGCCAGCAGGATGACAGGGCCCACTGAAGCTTTCTTT	CASRMTGPTEAFF
TRBV24-1	many	TRBD2	TRBJ2-2	TGTGCCACCCTCGCCGGGACTAAGTCTACCGGGGAGCTGTTTTTT	CATLAGTKSTGELFF
TRBV6-4	.	.	TRBJ1-2	TGTGCCAGCAGTGACGAGGGATTCTATGGCTACACCTTC	CASSDEGFYGYTF
TRBV7-9	.	TRBD2	TRBJ2-2	TGTGCCAGCAGCTCGACTAGCGGTCTGAACACCGGGGAGCTGTTTTTT	CASSSTSGLNTGELFF
TRBV5-1	.	.	TRBJ2-1	TGCGCCAGCAGCTTCGGGGTTGATGAGCAGTTCTTC	CASSFGVDEQFF
TRBV7-2	.	TRBD2	TRBJ2-7	TGTGCCAGCAGCTCCCCGGGCGGGAGGGCCCTCGGACAGTACTTC	CASSSPGGRALGQYF